The 18 T cell receptor beta chains in this list originate from one sample, sequenced in a study of T cell responses to AZD1222 COVID-19 vaccine. Assay: immunoSEQ multiplex PCR; the TCRdb copy retains only in-frame clones and omits some. Among over 100,000 clones listed, around nine tenths were seen once. The sequenced sample was peripheral blood, obtained on day 0 of AZD1222 vaccination. These receptors originate from an adult in good health.

This clone was detected only once. The genes are TRBV28 and TRBJ2-7; 8 bases align to TRBD1. CDR1 is MDHEN, CDR2 SYDVKM, per germline. The CDR3 is made up of 14 amino acids. V shed 8 bases and J 6 bases; nucleotides not matched to a gene: 12. The chain's CDR3 is CASLTPDRVTEQYF. CDR3 nucleotide sequence: TGTGCCAGCCTAACCCCGGACAGGGTAACCGAGCAGTACTTC.

The V and J genes are TRBV19 and TRBJ2-1; D possibly corresponds to TRBD1 (6 bases). V dropped 3 bases and J dropped 0 bases, with 9 bases sitting between them. Germline V gene lookup returns CDR1 LNHDA and CDR2 SQIVND (reference sequence). CDR3 length: 15 residues. As DNA, the CDR3 is TGTGCCAGTAGTATTTACAGGGTCTCCTACAATGAGCAGTTCTTC. It translates to CASSIYRVSYNEQFF. Combining the CDR3 with reference TRBV19 and TRBJ2-1 gives the whole variable domain DGGITQSPKYLFRKEGQNVTLSCEQNLNHDAMYWYRQDPGQGLRLIYYSQIVNDFQKGDIAEGYSVSREKKESFPLTVTSAQKNPTAFYLCASSIYRVSYNEQFFGPGTRLTVL.

The genes are TRBV4-1 and TRBJ2-5, with D unclear. Trimming pared 0 bases from V and 3 bases from J, leaving 8 bases between. The CDR3 runs to 14 residues. CDR1 MGHRA and CDR2 YSYEKL come from the germline V gene. This chain's CDR3 is CASSQDPLKETQYF. The CDR3 DNA reads TGCGCCAGCAGCCAAGACCCCCTTAAAGAGACCCAGTACTTC.

The chain has TRBV7-2 and TRBJ2-7; D is unresolved. Between the trimmed V and J ends, which lost 6 bases and 3 bases, there was a span of 6 bases. Germline V gene data show CDR1 as SGHTA and CDR2 as FQGNSA. The length of the CDR3 is 11 residues. This chain's CDR3 is CASSFFYEQYF. CDR3 in DNA: TGTGCCAGCAGTTTCTTCTACGAGCAGTACTTC.

The rearrangement joins TRBV6-2 or TRBV6-3 to TRBJ2-7; D remains unclear. Trimming stripped 6 bases from V and 7 bases from J, with 19 bases between. This CDR3 comprises 14 residues. Germline V gene sequence: CDR1 MNHEY, CDR2 SVGEGT. CDR3 in DNA: TGTGCCAGCAGCTCGGCGCAGGCGGCTGGGGAGCAGTACTTC. Translation gives CASSSAQAAGEQYF.

The chain carries TRBV5-1 and TRBJ2-3; 10 bases fit TRBD1. V lost 0 bases and J lost 6; bases outside the gene matches: 4. CDR3 length: 15 residues. Germline CDR1 is SGHRS and CDR2 is YFSETQ. The CDR3 region has the DNA TGCGCCAGCAGCTTGGAGGACAGGGGGTGGGATACGCAGTATTTT. Residues: CASSLEDRGWDTQYF.

V gene TRBV5-1 combines with J gene TRBJ2-1; 11 bases agree with TRBD1. With 0 bases clipped from V and 9 bases from J, the junction kept 5 bases outside the gene matches. Germline-derived CDR1 and CDR2 are SGHRS and YFSETQ. This CDR3 is built from 15 residues. As DNA, the CDR3 is TGCGCCAGCAGCTTGGAAGGACAGGGGGCGATTGAGCAGTTCTTC. Amino acids: CASSLEGQGAIEQFF.

This chain links TRBV3-1 (or the pseudogene TRBV3-2) with TRBJ2-7; weak D call: TRBD2 (5 bases). The CDR3 sequence is 13 residues long. Germline loops: CDR1 LGHDT, CDR2 YNNKEL (reference sequence). Trimming took 7 bases from V and 0 from J, leaving 10 bases between them. Here the CDR3 reads CASTPGSSYEQYF. As DNA, the CDR3 is TGTGCCAGCACACCTGGGAGCTCCTACGAGCAGTACTTC.

V usage is TRBV11-2 and J usage is TRBJ2-1, with D perhaps TRBD2 (5 bases). The CDR3 spans 16 residues. V lost 0 bases and J lost 0, with 9 bases in between. Germline CDR1 is SGHAT and CDR2 is FQNNGV. DNA of the CDR3: TGTGCCAGCAGCTTAGACGCGGGTTTCTCCTACAATGAGCAGTTCTTC. Amino acid sequence: CASSLDAGFSYNEQFF.

The V gene is TRBV18, the J gene TRBJ2-2; 9 bases agree with TRBD1. CDR1 KGHSH and CDR2 LQKENI come from the germline V gene. V lost 1 base and J lost 0; bases outside the gene matches: 9. The CDR3 is 19 residues long. The CDR3 bases are TGTGCCAGCTCACCACTAACAGGGGGCTCGTTGTCGAACACCGGGGAGCTGTTTTTT. Encoded protein: CASSPLTGGSLSNTGELFF.

V and J are TRBV5-1 and TRBJ2-5, with 14 bases lining up with TRBD2. Germline assignment: CDR1 SGHRS and CDR2 YFSETQ. Trimming removed 2 bases from V and 9 bases from J; junction bases left unmatched: 9. The CDR3 sequence is 16 residues long. CDR3 residues: CASSLRLAGGSTAQYF. The DNA of the CDR3 is TGCGCCAGCAGCTTACGACTAGCGGGAGGGAGTACGGCCCAGTACTTC.

The V and J genes are TRBV24-1 and TRBJ2-5, with D possibly matching TRBD2 (5 bases). Germline V lookup: CDR1 KGHDR, CDR2 SFDVKD. This CDR3 has 16 residues. V was trimmed by 5 bases and J by 5 bases, leaving 20 bases between them. As DNA, the CDR3 is TGTGCCACCAGTGCTAGGAGGACTCTTACGATGGAGACCCAGTACTTC. Protein product: CATSARRTLTMETQYF.

Notes on this clone: At the DNA level, this CDR3 is encoded by other sequences in the same sample as well. V usage is TRBV10-3 and J usage is TRBJ2-5; D unresolved. Trimming took off 3 bases at V and 3 bases at J, with 5 bases between the two ends. CDR1 ENHRY and CDR2 SYGVKD come from the germline V gene. The CDR3 spans 12 residues. The DNA for the CDR3 is TGTGCCATCAGTGATACAGAAGAGACCCAGTACTTC. The encoded protein is CAISDTEETQYF.

The chain is built from TRBV25-1 and TRBJ2-3, with D perhaps TRBD1 (8 bases). The CDR3 covers 16 residues. Germline V gene lookup returns CDR1 MGHDK and CDR2 SYGVNS. The V gene lost 6 bases and the J gene lost 4 bases, with 20 bases spanning the gap. The CDR3 DNA follows: TGTGCCAGCAGCCCGGGACAGGTCGCGGGGGCAGATACGCAGTATTTT. This encodes CASSPGQVAGADTQYF.

The chain combines TRBV6-2 or TRBV6-3 with TRBJ1-1; 11 bases agree with TRBD1. There are 18 residues in the CDR3. Trimming removed 2 bases from V and 0 bases from J; junction bases left unmatched: 8. Germline V lookup: CDR1 MNHEY, CDR2 SVGEGT. CDR3 DNA: TGTGCCAGCAGTTACCCTAGGGGACAGGGGGTAATGAACACTGAAGCTTTCTTT. This gives the protein CASSYPRGQGVMNTEAFF.

The chain links TRBV30 to TRBJ2-7, with D uncertain. The CDR3 covers 12 residues. The germline gives CDR1 GTSNPN, CDR2 SVGIG (reference sequence). Trimming removed 2 bases at V and 4 bases at J, with 9 bases between. The CDR3 is CAWSSTGYEQYF. In DNA, the CDR3 is TGTGCCTGGAGTTCGACTGGATACGAGCAGTACTTC.

The gene calls are TRBV11-2 and TRBJ2-2; D is uncertain. The CDR3 is 17 residues long. Trimming shortened V by 1 base and J by 5 bases, and 17 bases separated the two germline ends. The germline V gene has CDR1 SGHAT and CDR2 FQNNGV. This CDR3 is CASSLVGGPGVTGELFF. The CDR3 DNA is TGTGCCAGCAGCTTAGTTGGCGGACCAGGAGTGACCGGGGAGCTGTTTTTT. The full variable domain, in which reference TRBV11-2 and TRBJ2-2 provide the parts outside the CDR3, is EAGVAQSPRYKIIEKRQSVAFWCNPISGHATLYWYQQILGQGPKLLIQFQNNGVVDDSQLPKDRFSAERLKGVDSTLKIQPAKLEDSAVYLCASSLVGGPGVTGELFFGEGSRLTVL.

V usage is TRBV28 and J usage is TRBJ2-5; no reliable D call. Germline V gene lookup returns CDR1 MDHEN and CDR2 SYDVKM. This CDR3 spans 12 amino acids. The V and J ends lost 2 bases and 9 bases respectively, with 10 bases between them. The CDR3 here is CASSLSTRAQYF. Written as DNA, the CDR3 is TGTGCCAGCAGTTTAAGTACCCGGGCCCAGTACTTC.